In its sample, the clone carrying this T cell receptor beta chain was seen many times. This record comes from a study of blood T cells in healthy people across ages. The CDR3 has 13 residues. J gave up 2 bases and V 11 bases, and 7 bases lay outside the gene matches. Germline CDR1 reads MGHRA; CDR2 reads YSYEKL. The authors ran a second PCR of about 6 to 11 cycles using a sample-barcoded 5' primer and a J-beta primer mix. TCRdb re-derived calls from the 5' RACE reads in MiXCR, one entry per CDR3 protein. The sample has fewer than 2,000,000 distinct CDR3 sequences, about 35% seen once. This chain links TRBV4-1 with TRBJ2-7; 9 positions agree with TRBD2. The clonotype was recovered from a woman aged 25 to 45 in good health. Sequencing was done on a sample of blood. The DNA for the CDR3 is TGCGCCGCTTCGCGGGGGGGCACCTACGAGCAGTACTTC. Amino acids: CAASRGGTYEQYF.